These 12 T cell receptor beta chains share one sample of origin, sequenced in a study of blood T cell repertoires in COVID-19. The protocol was immunoSEQ multiplex PCR, while the TCRdb copy is restricted to in-frame clones and leaves out a portion. The repertoire includes some 320,000 clones, more than 70% of them detected once, and approximately 8.1% sits in the top ten. The sequenced sample was peripheral blood. These receptors all come from a woman between 45 and 60 years old who had recovered from COVID-19.

V gene TRBV25-1 combines with J gene TRBJ2-4, with D maybe TRBD2 (5 bases). CDR3 size: 15 residues. With 5 bases removed from V and 0 bases from J, the gap between germline ends came to 11 bases. Germline V gene data show CDR1 as MGHDK and CDR2 as SYGVNS. CDR3 nucleotides: TGTGCCAGCAGTATGGCGGGCTTAGCCAAAAACATTCAGTACTTC. It specifies CASSMAGLAKNIQYF.

The genes are TRBV3-1 (or the pseudogene TRBV3-2) and TRBJ1-2, with D perhaps TRBD1 (5 bases). This CDR3 has 14 amino acids. The germline CDR1 and CDR2 sequences are LGHDT and YNNKEL (reference sequence). V lost 3 bases to trimming and J lost 9 bases, with 17 bases between them. CDR3: CASSQAWGGRSYTF. As DNA, the CDR3 is TGTGCCAGCAGCCAGGCCTGGGGGGGACGGAGCTACACCTTC.

The V call is TRBV9, the J call TRBJ2-1; 12 positions match TRBD1. The CDR3 totals 18 residues. CDR1 is SGDLS, CDR2 YYNGEE, per germline. The junction had 13 bases not matched to a gene; V was cut back by 3 bases and J by 6 bases. The CDR3 DNA follows: TGTGCCAGCAGCGGCGGGACAGGGGGCGCAGGGCTATTCAATGAGCAGTTCTTC. Protein: CASSGGTGGAGLFNEQFF.

The chain combines TRBV6-5 with TRBJ1-1; 8 bases agree with TRBD1. V shed 6 bases, J shed 5 bases, and the junction held 5 bases outside the gene matches. Looked up from germline, CDR1 is MNHEY and CDR2 is SVGAGI. The CDR3 has 13 amino acids. The CDR3 DNA reads as TGTGCCAGCAGGGACAGGGAAGGGACTGAAGCTTTCTTT. It codes for CASRDREGTEAFF.

This chain's CDR3 is CASSEFKQGVTYNEQFF. In nucleotides, the CDR3 is TGCGCCAGCAGTGAATTTAAACAGGGGGTAACCTACAATGAGCAGTTCTTC. This chain uses TRBV10-2 with TRBJ2-1; 8 bases align to TRBD1. Trimming took 3 bases from V and 2 from J; bases not matched to a gene: 9. CDR1 and CDR2 (germline): WSHSY, SAAADI. There are 17 residues in the CDR3.

The chain recombines TRBV2 with TRBJ1-6; the D gene is possibly TRBD1 (5 bases). Germline loops: CDR1 SNHLY, CDR2 FYNNEI. The CDR3 is 16 residues long. The ends were cut back, 3 bases at V and 12 bases at J, with 21 bases in the middle. CDR3 in DNA: TGTGCCAGCAGTGAGTTCTCGGGGGACCTTCTCGGACCCCTCCACTTT. The encoded protein is CASSEFSGDLLGPLHF.

Worth noting for this clone: Other DNA sequences within the sample encode an identical CDR3. The chain has TRBV6-5 and TRBJ1-5; D remains ambiguous. The CDR3 sequence is 13 residues long. CDR1 and CDR2 (germline): MNHEY, SVGAGI. The V gene lost 2 bases and the J gene lost 1 base, with 3 bases spanning the gap. CDR3 in DNA: TGTGCCAGCAGTTACAGCAGCAATCAGCCCCAGCATTTT. This codes for CASSYSSNQPQHF.

The CDR3 reads CASSLGPGQGAQTEAFF. DNA of the CDR3: TGTGCCAGCAGCTTAGGTCCAGGACAGGGGGCACAAACTGAAGCTTTCTTT. This sequence joins TRBV11-2 and TRBJ1-1, with TRBD1 matching 11 bases. V trimming: 1 base; J trimming: 5 bases; junction bases outside the gene matches: 9. Germline CDR1 reads SGHAT; CDR2 reads FQNNGV. The CDR3 spans 17 residues.

The CDR3 here is CASSQGASSGANVLTF. The CDR3 DNA reads as TGCGCCAGCAGCCAAGGGGCCTCCTCTGGGGCCAACGTCCTGACTTTC. The genes are TRBV4-3 and TRBJ2-6; unclear D gene. The CDR3 has 16 residues. V was trimmed by 1 base and J by 0 bases, leaving 7 bases between them. CDR1 is LGHNA and CDR2 is YSLEER in the germline V gene.

This chain joins TRBV5-1 and TRBJ1-1; D may be TRBD1 (5 bases). V lost 3 bases, J lost 6 bases, and 18 bases lay in between. Germline V gene sequence: CDR1 SGHRS, CDR2 YFSETQ. The CDR3 has 15 residues. CDR3 loop: CASSYDGTSLAEAFF. In nucleotides, the CDR3 is TGCGCCAGCAGCTACGACGGGACTTCACTCGCTGAAGCTTTCTTT.

V gene TRBV18 combines with J gene TRBJ2-2, with a tentative D call TRBD1 (6 bases). Trimming took off 5 bases at V and 5 bases at J, with 9 bases between the two ends. Germline CDR1 reads KGHSH; CDR2 reads LQKENI. This CDR3 comprises 13 residues. Here the CDR3 DNA reads TGTGCCAGCTCAGCCCAGGGGACCGGGGAGCTGTTTTTT. It yields the protein CASSAQGTGELFF.

The rearrangement joins TRBV6-1 to TRBJ1-1, with D hard to call. Germline V CDR1 and CDR2: MNHNS, SASEGT. The CDR3 is 13 residues long. Trimming took off 3 bases at V and 1 base at J, with 6 bases between the two ends. CDR3 loop: CASSEWANTEAFF. The DNA for the CDR3 is TGTGCCAGCAGTGAGTGGGCGAACACTGAAGCTTTCTTT.